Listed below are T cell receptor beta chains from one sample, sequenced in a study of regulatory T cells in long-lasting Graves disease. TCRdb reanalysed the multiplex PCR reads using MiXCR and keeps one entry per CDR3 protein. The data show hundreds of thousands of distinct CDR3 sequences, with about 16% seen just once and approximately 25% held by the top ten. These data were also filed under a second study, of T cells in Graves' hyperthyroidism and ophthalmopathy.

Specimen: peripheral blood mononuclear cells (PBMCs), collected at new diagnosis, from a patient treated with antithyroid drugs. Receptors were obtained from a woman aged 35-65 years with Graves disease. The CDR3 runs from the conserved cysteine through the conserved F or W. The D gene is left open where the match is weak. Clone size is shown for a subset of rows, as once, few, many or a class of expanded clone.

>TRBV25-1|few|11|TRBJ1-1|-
TGTGCCAGCAGTGCTGGGATTAGGGCTTTCTTT
CASSAGIRAFF
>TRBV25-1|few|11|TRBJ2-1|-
TGTGCCAGCAGTGATCCCGGTGGGCAGTTCTTC
CASSDPGGQFF
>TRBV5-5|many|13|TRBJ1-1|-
TGTGCCAGCAACTACGGGACGGCATCCTTGGCTTTCTTT
CASNYGTASLAFF
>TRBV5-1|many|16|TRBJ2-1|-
TGTGCCAGCAGTTACTCGGGGGGCAGCTCCTACAATGAGCAGTTCTTC
CASSYSGGSSYNEQFF
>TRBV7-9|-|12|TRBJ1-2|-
TGTGCCAGCAGCTTAAATCGGAATGGCTACACCTTC
CASSLNRNGYTF
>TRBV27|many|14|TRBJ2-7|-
TGTGCCAGCAGTTTCCAGGGGAAGGTATACGAGCAGTACTTC
CASSFQGKVYEQYF
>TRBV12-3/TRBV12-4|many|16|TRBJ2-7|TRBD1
TGTGCCAGCAGTTTGGGTTCGACAGGGAAGTCCTACGAGCAGTACTTC
CASSLGSTGKSYEQYF
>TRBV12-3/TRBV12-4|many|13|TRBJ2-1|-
TGTGCCAGCAGTTTAGTTGTCGGCAATGAGCAGTTCTTC
CASSLVVGNEQFF
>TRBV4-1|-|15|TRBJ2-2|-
TGCGCCAGCAGCCGCCGGGACACCGACACCGGGGAGCTGTTTTTT
CASSRRDTDTGELFF
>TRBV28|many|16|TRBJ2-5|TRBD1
TGTGCCAGCAGTCACCGGACAGGGAAAGGGGAAGAGACCCAGTACTTC
CASSHRTGKGEETQYF
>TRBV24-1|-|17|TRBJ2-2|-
TGTGCCACCAGTGATTTGCTAGGAAACAGGGATGGCGGGGAGCTGTTTTTT
CATSDLLGNRDGGELFF
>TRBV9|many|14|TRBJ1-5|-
TGTGCCAGCAGCGAGGGACACATGCAGACGCCCCAGCATTTT
CASSEGHMQTPQHF
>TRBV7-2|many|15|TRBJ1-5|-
TGTGCCAGCAGCTTAGAGAGTCAGGGGAATCAGCCCCAGCATTTT
CASSLESQGNQPQHF
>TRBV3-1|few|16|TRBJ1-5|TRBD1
TGTGCCAGCAGCCAAGGGACAGGGGACGGCAATCAGCCCCAGCATTTT
CASSQGTGDGNQPQHF
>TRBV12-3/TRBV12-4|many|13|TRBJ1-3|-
TGTGCCATGATACGGACGGGGGGAAACACCATATATTTT
CAMIRTGGNTIYF
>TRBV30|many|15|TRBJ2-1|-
TGTGCCTGGACCCAAACAGGGAGCTCCTACAATGAGCAGTTCTTC
CAWTQTGSSYNEQFF
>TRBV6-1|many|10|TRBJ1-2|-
TGTGCCAGCATGGCACGGGGCTACACCTTC
CASMARGYTF
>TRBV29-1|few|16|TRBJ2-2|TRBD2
TGCAGCGTCTCAGGACTAGCGGGGGGGCCGGCCGGGGAGCTGTTTTTT
CSVSGLAGGPAGELFF
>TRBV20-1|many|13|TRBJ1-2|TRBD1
TGCAGTGCAGCGAGGGCAGGGGGCTATGGCTACACCTTC
CSAARAGGYGYTF
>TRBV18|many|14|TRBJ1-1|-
TGTGCCAGCTCAAGATCAGGGGAAGGGACTGAAGCTTTCTTT
CASSRSGEGTEAFF
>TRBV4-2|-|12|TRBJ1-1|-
TGTGCCAGCAGCCAAGACGCGACTGAAGCTTTCTTT
CASSQDATEAFF
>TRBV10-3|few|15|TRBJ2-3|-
TGTGCCATCAGTGAGTCACGGGGGGCCTCAGATACGCAGTATTTT
CAISESRGASDTQYF
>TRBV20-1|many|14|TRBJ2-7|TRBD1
TGCAGTGCACCCGGGACAGGGACAAACTACGAGCAGTACTTC
CSAPGTGTNYEQYF
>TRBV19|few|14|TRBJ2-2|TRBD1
TGTACCAGTAGGATACAGGGGGACACCGGGGAGCTGTTTTTT
CTSRIQGDTGELFF
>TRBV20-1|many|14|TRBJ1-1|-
TGCAGTGCTAGTAAGGGAGCGGGGAACACTGAAGCTTTCTTT
CSASKGAGNTEAFF
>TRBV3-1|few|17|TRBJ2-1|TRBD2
TGTGCCAGCAGCCAATGGGCTAGCGGGGGAGATTTCGATGAGCAGTTCTTC
CASSQWASGGDFDEQFF
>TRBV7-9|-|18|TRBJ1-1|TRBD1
TGTGCCAGCAGCCCCCCCGACAGGGCCGAGGTGGGGTACACTGAAGCTTTCTTT
CASSPPDRAEVGYTEAFF
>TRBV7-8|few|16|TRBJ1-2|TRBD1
TGTGCCAGCAGCCTACCCCAAGGGGGCCCGGGCTATGGCTACACCTTC
CASSLPQGGPGYGYTF
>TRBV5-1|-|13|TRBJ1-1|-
TGCGCCAGCAGCTTGGACAGGTGGACTGAAGCTTTCTTT
CASSLDRWTEAFF
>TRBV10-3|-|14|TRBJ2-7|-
TGTGCCATCAGTGAGAAGATCCCCTCCTACGAGCAGTACTTC
CAISEKIPSYEQYF
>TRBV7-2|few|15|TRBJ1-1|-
TGTGCCAGCAGCTTAGTCCCAGGGGTGAACACTGAAGCTTTCTTT
CASSLVPGVNTEAFF
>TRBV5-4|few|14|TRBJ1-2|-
TGTGCCAGCAGCCTACAGACGGTCAACTATGGCTACACCTTC
CASSLQTVNYGYTF
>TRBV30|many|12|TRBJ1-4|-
TGTGCCTTGGACAATAGAAATGAAAAACTGTTTTTT
CALDNRNEKLFF
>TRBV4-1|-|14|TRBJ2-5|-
TGCGCCAGCAGCCAAGTCGAGGGACGGGAGACCCAGTACTTC
CASSQVEGRETQYF
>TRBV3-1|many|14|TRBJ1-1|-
TGTGCCAGCAGCCAAGATACGGGCGGCACTGAAGCTTTCTTT
CASSQDTGGTEAFF
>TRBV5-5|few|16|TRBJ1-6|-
TGTGCCAGCAGCTTACCTTCGACGGGGGGGGGTTCACCCCTCCACTTT
CASSLPSTGGGSPLHF
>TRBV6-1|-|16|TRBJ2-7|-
TGTGCCAGCACCCCGACAGGAAACAGGGTTTCCTACGAGCAGTACTTC
CASTPTGNRVSYEQYF
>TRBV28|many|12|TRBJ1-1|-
TGTGCCAGCAGCTCTAGGACAGATGAAGCTTTCTTT
CASSSRTDEAFF
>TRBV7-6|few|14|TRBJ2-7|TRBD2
TGTGCCAGCAGCCATCCAGAGCGGGGGCGCGAGCAGTACTTC
CASSHPERGREQYF
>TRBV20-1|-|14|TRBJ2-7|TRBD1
TGCAGTGCTAGAGTGAGGACAGGGTATCGCGAGCAGTACTTC
CSARVRTGYREQYF
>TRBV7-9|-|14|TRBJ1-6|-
TGTGCCAGCAGTCCGGGATCGGACGGGACACCCCTCCACTTT
CASSPGSDGTPLHF
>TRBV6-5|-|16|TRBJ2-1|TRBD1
TGTGCCAGCAGTTCCTTTGGGGACAGGGGAGGCAATGAGCAGTTCTTC
CASSSFGDRGGNEQFF
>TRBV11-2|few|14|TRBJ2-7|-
TGTGCCAGCAGCTTAAGGTTCTTGAAGGGAGAGCAGTACTTC
CASSLRFLKGEQYF
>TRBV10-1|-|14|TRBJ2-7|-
TGCGCCAGCAGCAAAACAGGGATCGGGAACGAGCAGTACTTC
CASSKTGIGNEQYF
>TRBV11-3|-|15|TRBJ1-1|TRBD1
TGTGCCAGCAGCTTTGACACAGGGGCCGTCACTGAAGCTTTCTTT
CASSFDTGAVTEAFF
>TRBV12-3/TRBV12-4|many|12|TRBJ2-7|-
TGTGCCAGCAGTTTAGTGAGCGGCGAGCAGTACTTC
CASSLVSGEQYF
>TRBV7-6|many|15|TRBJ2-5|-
TGTGCCAGCAGCGTCCTGGAGGGAGCCCAAGAGACCCAGTACTTC
CASSVLEGAQETQYF
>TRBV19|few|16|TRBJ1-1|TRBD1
TGTGCCAGTAGTATACAGACAGGGGCAATTTTAACTGAAGCTTTCTTT
CASSIQTGAILTEAFF
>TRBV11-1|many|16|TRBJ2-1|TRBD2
TGTGCCAGCAGCTTGGTGGGACTAGCGGGGAAAAATGAGCAGTTCTTC
CASSLVGLAGKNEQFF
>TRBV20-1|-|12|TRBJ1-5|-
TGCAGCACAGGGAGTCTTAATCAGCCCCAGCATTTT
CSTGSLNQPQHF
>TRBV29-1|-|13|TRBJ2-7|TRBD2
TGCAGCGTCCTAGCGGGGACATCCTACGAGCAGTACTTC
CSVLAGTSYEQYF
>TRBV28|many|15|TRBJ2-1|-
TGTGCCAGCAGTTTACTGGGAGGATCCTACAATGAGCAGTTCTTC
CASSLLGGSYNEQFF
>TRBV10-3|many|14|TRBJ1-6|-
TGTGCCATCAGTGGGACCGGTCATAATTCACCCCTCCACTTT
CAISGTGHNSPLHF